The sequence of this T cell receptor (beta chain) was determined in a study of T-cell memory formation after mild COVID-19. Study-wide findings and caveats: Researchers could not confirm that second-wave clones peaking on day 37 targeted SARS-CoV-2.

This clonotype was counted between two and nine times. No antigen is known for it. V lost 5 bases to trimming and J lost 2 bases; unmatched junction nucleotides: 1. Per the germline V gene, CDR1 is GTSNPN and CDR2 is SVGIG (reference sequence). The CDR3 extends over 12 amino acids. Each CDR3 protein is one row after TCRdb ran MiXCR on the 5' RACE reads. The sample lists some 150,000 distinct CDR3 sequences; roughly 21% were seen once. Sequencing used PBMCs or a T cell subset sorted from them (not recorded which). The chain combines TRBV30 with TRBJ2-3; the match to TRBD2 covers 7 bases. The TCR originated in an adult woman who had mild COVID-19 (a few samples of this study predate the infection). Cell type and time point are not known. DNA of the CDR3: TGTGCCTGGGCGGGGGACACAGATACGCAGTATTTT. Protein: CAWAGDTDTQYF.